This T cell receptor beta chain was observed in a study of PD-L1 blockade in urothelial cancer. Across the study: Analysis of the blood was performed 3 weeks (second dose) and 6 weeks after treatment start. T cells numbered a median of approximately 140,000 in the blood samples.

Time point reported: pretreatment peripheral blood. Synthetic TCR analog templates were spiked into each PCR. The protocol was immunoSEQ multiplex PCR, while the TCRdb copy is restricted to in-frame clones and leaves out a portion. This sample has about 95,000 clones, with 85% to 90% found just once. Trimming took 0 bases from V and 6 from J, leaving 13 bases between them. Germline CDR1 SGHNT, CDR2 YYREEE (reference sequence). There are 14 residues in the CDR3. This chain uses TRBV5-4 with TRBJ2-7; maybe TRBD1 (6 bases). The specimen was PBMCs, collected around atezolizumab (anti-PD-L1) treatment. This sequence originates from a man in his 60s with urothelial cancer. The CDR3 DNA follows: TGTGCCAGCAGCTTGGAATCAGGGGCCGGCGAGCAGTACTTC. This gives the protein CASSLESGAGEQYF.